This T cell receptor beta chain stems from a study of blood T cell repertoires in COVID-19. Assignment of participants to cohorts was predicated upon participant-reported clinical history. Profiling relied on immunoSEQ multiplex PCR, and the TCRdb table lists in-frame clones only, not all of them. The profile shows about 320,000 clones, about nine tenths of them singletons. CDR3 size: 13 residues. With 4 bases removed from V and 5 bases from J, the gap between germline ends came to 13 bases. Germline CDR1 SGDLS, CDR2 YYNGEE. The chain couples TRBV9 to TRBJ2-7; TRBD1 might be the D (6 bases). The source of this sequence is a man between 60 and 75 years old who had recovered from COVID-19. Sequencing was done on a sample of PBMCs or T cells enriched from blood (not recorded which). In DNA, the CDR3 is TGTGCCAGCAGCTTTCAGGGGAAAGACGAGCAGTACTTC. Residues: CASSFQGKDEQYF.